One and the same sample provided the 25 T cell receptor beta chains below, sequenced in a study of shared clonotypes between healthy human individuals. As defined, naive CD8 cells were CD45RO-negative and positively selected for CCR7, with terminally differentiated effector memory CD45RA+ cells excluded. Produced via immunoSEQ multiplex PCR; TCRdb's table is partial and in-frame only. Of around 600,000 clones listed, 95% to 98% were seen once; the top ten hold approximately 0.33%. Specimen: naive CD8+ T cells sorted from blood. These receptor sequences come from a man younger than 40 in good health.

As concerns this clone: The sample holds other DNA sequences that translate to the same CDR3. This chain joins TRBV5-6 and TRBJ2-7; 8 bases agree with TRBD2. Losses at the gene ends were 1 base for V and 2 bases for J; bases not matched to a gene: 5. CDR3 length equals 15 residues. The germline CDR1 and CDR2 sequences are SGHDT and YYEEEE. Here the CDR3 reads CASSLRLAGPYEQYF. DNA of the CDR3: TGTGCCAGCAGCTTGAGGCTAGCGGGTCCCTACGAGCAGTACTTC. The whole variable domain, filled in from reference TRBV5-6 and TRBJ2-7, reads DAGVTQSPTHLIKTRGQQVTLRCSPKSGHDTVSWYQQALGQGPQFIFQYYEEEERQRGNFPDRFSGHQFPNYSSELNVNALLLGDSALYLCASSLRLAGPYEQYFGPGTRLTVT.

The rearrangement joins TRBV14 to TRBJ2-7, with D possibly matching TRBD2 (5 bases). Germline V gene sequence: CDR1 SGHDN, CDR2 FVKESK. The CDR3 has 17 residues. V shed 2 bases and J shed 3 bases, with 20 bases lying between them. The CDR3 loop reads CASSQHSGWGTLYEQYF. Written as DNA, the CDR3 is TGTGCCAGCAGCCAACACAGCGGATGGGGAACCCTCTACGAGCAGTACTTC.

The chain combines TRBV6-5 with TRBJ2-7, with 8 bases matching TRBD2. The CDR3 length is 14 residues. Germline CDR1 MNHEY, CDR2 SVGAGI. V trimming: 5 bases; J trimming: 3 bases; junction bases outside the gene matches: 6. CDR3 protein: CASSLTSGDYEQYF. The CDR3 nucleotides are TGTGCCAGCAGTCTTACTAGCGGAGACTACGAGCAGTACTTC.

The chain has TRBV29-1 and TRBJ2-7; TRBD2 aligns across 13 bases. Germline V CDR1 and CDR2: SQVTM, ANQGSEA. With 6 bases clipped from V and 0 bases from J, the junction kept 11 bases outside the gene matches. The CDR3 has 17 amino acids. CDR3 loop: CSVEGLAGSAHSYEQYF. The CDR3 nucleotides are TGCAGCGTCGAGGGACTAGCGGGATCAGCCCACTCCTACGAGCAGTACTTC.

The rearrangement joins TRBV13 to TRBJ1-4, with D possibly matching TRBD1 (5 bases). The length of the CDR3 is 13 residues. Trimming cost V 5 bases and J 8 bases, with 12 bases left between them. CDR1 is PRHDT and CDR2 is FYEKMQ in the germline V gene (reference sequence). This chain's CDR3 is CASSDRDEEKLFF. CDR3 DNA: TGTGCCAGCAGCGACCGGGACGAAGAAAAACTGTTTTTT.

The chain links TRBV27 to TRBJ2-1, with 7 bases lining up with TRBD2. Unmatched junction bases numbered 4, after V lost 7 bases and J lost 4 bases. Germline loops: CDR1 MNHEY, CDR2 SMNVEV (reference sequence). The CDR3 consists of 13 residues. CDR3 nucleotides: TGTGCCAGCACGGCGGGAGTATACAATGAGCAGTTCTTC. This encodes CASTAGVYNEQFF.

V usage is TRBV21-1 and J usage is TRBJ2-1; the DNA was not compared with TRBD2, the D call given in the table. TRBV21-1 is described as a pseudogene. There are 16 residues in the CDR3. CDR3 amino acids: CASSKGELAGQNEQFF. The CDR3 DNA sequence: TGTGCCAGCAGCAAAGGGGAACTAGCGGGACAGAATGAGCAGTTCTTC.

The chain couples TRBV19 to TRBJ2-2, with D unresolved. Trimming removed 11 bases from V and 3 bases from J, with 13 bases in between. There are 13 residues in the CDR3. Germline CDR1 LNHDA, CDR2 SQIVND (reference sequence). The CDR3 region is CAAQSPDTGELFF. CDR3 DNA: TGTGCCGCACAAAGTCCGGACACCGGGGAGCTGTTTTTT.

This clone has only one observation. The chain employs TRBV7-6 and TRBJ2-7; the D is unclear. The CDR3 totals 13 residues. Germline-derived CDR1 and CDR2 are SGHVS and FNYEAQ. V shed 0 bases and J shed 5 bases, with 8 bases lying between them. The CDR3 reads CASSLAARNEQYF. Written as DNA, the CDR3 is TGTGCCAGCAGCTTAGCAGCTAGAAACGAGCAGTACTTC.

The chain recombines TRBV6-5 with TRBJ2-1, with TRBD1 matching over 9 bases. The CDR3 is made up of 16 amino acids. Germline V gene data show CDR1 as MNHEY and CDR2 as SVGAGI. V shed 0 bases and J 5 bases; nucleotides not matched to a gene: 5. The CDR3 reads CASSYSFGTGNNEQFF. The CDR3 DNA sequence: TGTGCCAGCAGTTACTCGTTCGGGACAGGGAACAATGAGCAGTTCTTC.

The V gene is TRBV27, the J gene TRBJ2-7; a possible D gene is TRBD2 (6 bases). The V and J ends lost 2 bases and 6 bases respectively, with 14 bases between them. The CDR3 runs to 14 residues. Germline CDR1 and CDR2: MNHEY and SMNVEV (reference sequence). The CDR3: CASSLRLGGAEQYF. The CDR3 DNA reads TGTGCCAGCAGTTTACGACTAGGTGGGGCCGAGCAGTACTTC.

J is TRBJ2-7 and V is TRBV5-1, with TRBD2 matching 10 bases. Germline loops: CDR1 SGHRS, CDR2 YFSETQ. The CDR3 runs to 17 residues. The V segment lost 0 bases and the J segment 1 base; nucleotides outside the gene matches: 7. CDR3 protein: CASSLDPSGSSSYEQYF. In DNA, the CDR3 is TGCGCCAGCAGCTTGGATCCTAGCGGGAGTTCTTCCTACGAGCAGTACTTC.

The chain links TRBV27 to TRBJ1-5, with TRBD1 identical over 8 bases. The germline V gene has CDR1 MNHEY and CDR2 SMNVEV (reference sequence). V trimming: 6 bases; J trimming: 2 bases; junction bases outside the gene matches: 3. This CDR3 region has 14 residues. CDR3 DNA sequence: TGTGCCAGCAGACAGGGGGTCGGCAATCAGCCCCAGCATTTT. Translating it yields CASRQGVGNQPQHF.

CDR3 sequence (DNA): TGTGCCAGCAGTACCCAGGGGATATGGGTAGAAGATTTTACCGAGCAGTACTTC. Translation: CASSTQGIWVEDFTEQYF. The chain couples TRBV7-9 to TRBJ2-7, with TRBD1 as a possible D gene (6 bases). Trimming removed 6 bases from V and 6 bases from J, with 30 bases in between. Per germline, CDR1 SEHNR and CDR2 FQNEAQ (reference sequence). The CDR3 spans 18 residues. The variable domain in full, with the rest retrieved from reference TRBV7-9 and TRBJ2-7, is DTGVSQNPRHKITKRGQNVTFRCDPISEHNRLYWYRQTLGQGPEFLTYFQNEAQLEKSRLLSDRFSAERPKGSFSTLEIQRTEQGDSAMYLCASSTQGIWVEDFTEQYFGPGTRLTVT.

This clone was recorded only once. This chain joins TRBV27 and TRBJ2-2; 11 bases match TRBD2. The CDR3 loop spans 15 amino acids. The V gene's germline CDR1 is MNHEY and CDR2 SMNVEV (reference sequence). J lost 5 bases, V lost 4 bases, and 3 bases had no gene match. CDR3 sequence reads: CASSSRTSGTGELFF. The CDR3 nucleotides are TGTGCCAGCAGTTCGAGGACTAGCGGGACCGGGGAGCTGTTTTTT.

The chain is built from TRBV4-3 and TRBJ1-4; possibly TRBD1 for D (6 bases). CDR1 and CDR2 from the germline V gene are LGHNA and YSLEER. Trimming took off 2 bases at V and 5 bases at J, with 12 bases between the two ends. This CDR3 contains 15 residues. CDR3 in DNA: TGCGCCAGCAGCCAACTGGGGGGCGCGAATGAAAAACTGTTTTTT. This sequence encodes CASSQLGGANEKLFF.

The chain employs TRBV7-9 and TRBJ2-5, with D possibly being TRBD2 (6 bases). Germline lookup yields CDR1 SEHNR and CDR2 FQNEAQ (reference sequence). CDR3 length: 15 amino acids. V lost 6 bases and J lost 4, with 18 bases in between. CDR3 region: CASSPSQGGVETQYF. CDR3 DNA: TGTGCCAGCAGTCCTAGCCAGGGAGGTGTAGAGACCCAGTACTTC.

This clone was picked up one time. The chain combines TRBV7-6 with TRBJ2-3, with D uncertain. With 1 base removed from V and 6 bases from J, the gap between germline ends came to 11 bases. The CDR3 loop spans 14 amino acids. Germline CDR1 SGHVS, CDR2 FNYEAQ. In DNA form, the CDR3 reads TGTGCCAGCAGCTTAGGTGCTGGAGCGGATACGCAGTATTTT. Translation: CASSLGAGADTQYF.

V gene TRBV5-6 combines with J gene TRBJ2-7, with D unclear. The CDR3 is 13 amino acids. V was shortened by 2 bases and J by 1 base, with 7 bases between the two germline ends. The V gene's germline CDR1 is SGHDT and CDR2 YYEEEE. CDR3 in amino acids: CASSLKGSYEQYF. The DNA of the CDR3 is TGTGCCAGCAGCTTAAAAGGATCCTACGAGCAGTACTTC.

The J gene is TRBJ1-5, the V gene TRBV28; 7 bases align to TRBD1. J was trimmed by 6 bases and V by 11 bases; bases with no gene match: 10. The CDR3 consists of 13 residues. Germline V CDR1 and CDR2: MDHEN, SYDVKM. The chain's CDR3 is CALGGQNRQPQHF. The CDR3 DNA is TGTGCCCTCGGGGGACAGAATCGTCAGCCCCAGCATTTT.

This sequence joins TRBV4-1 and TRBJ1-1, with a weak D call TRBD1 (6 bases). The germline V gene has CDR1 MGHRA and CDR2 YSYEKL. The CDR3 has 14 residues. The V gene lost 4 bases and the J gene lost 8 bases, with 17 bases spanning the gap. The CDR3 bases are TGCGCCAGCAGCCCCCTCGGGCAGGGGCGGGAAGCTTTCTTT. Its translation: CASSPLGQGREAFF.

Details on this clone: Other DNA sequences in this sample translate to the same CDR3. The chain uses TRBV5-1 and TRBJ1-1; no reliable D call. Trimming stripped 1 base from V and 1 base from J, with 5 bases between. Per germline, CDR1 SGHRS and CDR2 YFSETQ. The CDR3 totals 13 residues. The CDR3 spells CASSLWGNTEAFF. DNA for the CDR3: TGCGCCAGCAGCTTGTGGGGGAACACTGAAGCTTTCTTT.

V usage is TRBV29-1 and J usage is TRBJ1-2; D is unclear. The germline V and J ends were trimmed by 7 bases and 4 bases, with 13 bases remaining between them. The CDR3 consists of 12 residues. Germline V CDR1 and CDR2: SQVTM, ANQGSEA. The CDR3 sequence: CSAWTDFYGYTF. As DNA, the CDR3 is TGCAGCGCCTGGACGGACTTCTATGGCTACACCTTC.

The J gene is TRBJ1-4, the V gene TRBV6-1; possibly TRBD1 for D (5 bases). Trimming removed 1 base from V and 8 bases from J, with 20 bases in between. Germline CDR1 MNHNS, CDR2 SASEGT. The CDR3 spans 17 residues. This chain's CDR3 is CASSEGPEEGRREKLFF. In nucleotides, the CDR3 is TGTGCCAGCAGTGAAGGGCCGGAGGAGGGGCGTAGGGAAAAACTGTTTTTT.

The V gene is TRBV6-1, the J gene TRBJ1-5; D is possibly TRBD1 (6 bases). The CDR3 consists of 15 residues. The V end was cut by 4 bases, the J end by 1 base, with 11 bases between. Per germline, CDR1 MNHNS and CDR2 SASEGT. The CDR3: CASSVRGGSNQPQHF. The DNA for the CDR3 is TGTGCCAGCAGTGTCAGGGGAGGGAGCAATCAGCCCCAGCATTTT.